These T cell receptor beta chains were read from a single sample in a study of blood T cell repertoires in COVID-19. The method was immunoSEQ multiplex PCR; TCRdb's version includes in-frame clones alone and lacks a portion of them. The sample consists of 60,000 to 65,000 clones, roughly 87% of them appearing once. The specimen was peripheral blood. These receptors all stem from a man in his forties or fifties with active COVID-19. CDR3s include the opening cysteine and the closing phenylalanine or tryptophan. Fields, in order: CDR3 protein, CDR3 DNA, clone size, D gene, V gene, J gene. The D gene is left open where the match is weak. Some rows mark clone size as missing; the rest say once, few, many or name a class of expanded clone.

CDR3 protein: CASSLRAPGQGHNEQFF
CDR3 DNA: TGTGCCAGCAGCCTAAGAGCGCCGGGACAGGGGCACAATGAGCAGTTCTTC
clone size: .
D gene: TRBD1
V gene: TRBV7-8
J gene: TRBJ2-1

CDR3 protein: CASSYLRRGAGELFF
CDR3 DNA: TGTGCCAGCAGTTACCTCAGACGGGGGGCCGGGGAGCTGTTTTTT
clone size: .
D gene: TRBD2
V gene: TRBV6-5
J gene: TRBJ2-2

CDR3 protein: CASSPRENGYTF
CDR3 DNA: TGTGCCAGCAGCCCAAGGGAGAATGGCTACACCTTC
clone size: .
D gene: .
V gene: TRBV7-8
J gene: TRBJ1-2

CDR3 protein: CASSESWGQYNEQFF
CDR3 DNA: TGTGCCAGCAGTGAATCGTGGGGGCAGTACAATGAGCAGTTCTTC
clone size: .
D gene: .
V gene: TRBV6-1
J gene: TRBJ2-1

CDR3 protein: CASSTQGQGVNEQFF
CDR3 DNA: TGTGCCAGCAGTACCCAGGGACAGGGGGTCAATGAGCAGTTCTTC
clone size: .
D gene: TRBD1
V gene: TRBV6-2/TRBV6-3
J gene: TRBJ2-1

CDR3 protein: CASSQSADEYF
CDR3 DNA: TGTGCCAGCAGCCAGTCAGCGGATGAGTACTTC
clone size: .
D gene: .
V gene: TRBV3-1/TRBV3-2
J gene: TRBJ2-5

CDR3 protein: CASSRLETNYGYTF
CDR3 DNA: TGTGCCAGCAGCCGCCTTGAGACAAACTATGGCTACACCTTC
clone size: .
D gene: .
V gene: TRBV7-9
J gene: TRBJ1-2

CDR3 protein: CASSGGSWSNQPQHF
CDR3 DNA: TGTGCCAGCAGCGGGGGTAGTTGGAGCAATCAGCCCCAGCATTTT
clone size: .
D gene: .
V gene: TRBV6-5
J gene: TRBJ1-5

CDR3 protein: CATSRDPAGGGEKLFF
CDR3 DNA: TGTGCCACCAGCAGAGATCCAGCAGGGGGCGGTGAAAAACTGTTTTTT
clone size: once
D gene: TRBD1
V gene: TRBV15
J gene: TRBJ1-4

CDR3 protein: CASSRQGADEQFF
CDR3 DNA: TGTGCCAGCAGCAGACAGGGGGCCGATGAGCAGTTCTTC
clone size: .
D gene: TRBD1
V gene: TRBV7-3
J gene: TRBJ2-1

CDR3 protein: CASSLADRVYGYTF
CDR3 DNA: TGCGCCAGCAGCTTGGCGGACAGGGTCTATGGCTACACCTTC
clone size: .
D gene: TRBD1
V gene: TRBV5-1
J gene: TRBJ1-2

CDR3 protein: CASSLSGTDTQYF
CDR3 DNA: TGTGCCAGCTCATTATCGGGCACAGATACGCAGTATTTT
clone size: .
D gene: .
V gene: TRBV18
J gene: TRBJ2-3

CDR3 protein: CAIRAGPPNTEAFF
CDR3 DNA: TGTGCCATCAGAGCGGGACCGCCGAACACTGAAGCTTTCTTT
clone size: .
D gene: .
V gene: TRBV10-3
J gene: TRBJ1-1

CDR3 protein: CASSAGTGNVGELFF
CDR3 DNA: TGTGCCAGCAGCGCCGGGACAGGGAATGTCGGGGAGCTGTTTTTT
clone size: once
D gene: TRBD1
V gene: TRBV11-2
J gene: TRBJ2-2

CDR3 protein: CASSLASGGPYNEQFF
CDR3 DNA: TGTGCCAGCAGCCTAGCATCGGGGGGGCCCTACAATGAGCAGTTCTTC
clone size: .
D gene: TRBD2
V gene: TRBV3-1/TRBV3-2
J gene: TRBJ2-1

CDR3 protein: CASSQDWRGEYNEQFF
CDR3 DNA: TGTGCCAGCAGCCAAGATTGGCGGGGGGAGTACAATGAGCAGTTCTTC
clone size: .
D gene: TRBD2
V gene: TRBV3-1/TRBV3-2
J gene: TRBJ2-1

CDR3 protein: CASSQDGVLPTTFF
CDR3 DNA: TGTGCCAGCAGCCAAGACGGGGTCCTCCCAACTACTTTCTTT
clone size: few
D gene: .
V gene: TRBV4-2
J gene: TRBJ1-1

CDR3 protein: CASSFGGLDNQPQHF
CDR3 DNA: TGTGCCAGCAGCTTTGGAGGATTGGACAATCAGCCCCAGCATTTT
clone size: .
D gene: .
V gene: TRBV5-6
J gene: TRBJ1-5

CDR3 protein: CASIWGGSTEAFF
CDR3 DNA: TGTGCCAGCATCTGGGGCGGTAGCACTGAAGCTTTCTTT
clone size: .
D gene: .
V gene: TRBV28
J gene: TRBJ1-1

CDR3 protein: CASSPAGVSEAFF
CDR3 DNA: TGTGCCAGCTCACCAGCGGGGGTAAGTGAAGCTTTCTTT
clone size: .
D gene: .
V gene: TRBV18
J gene: TRBJ1-1

CDR3 protein: CSVGRQETQYF
CDR3 DNA: TGCAGTGTGGGCCGCCAAGAGACCCAGTACTTC
clone size: .
D gene: .
V gene: TRBV20-1
J gene: TRBJ2-5

CDR3 protein: CASSSRGGPLEQYF
CDR3 DNA: TGTGCCAGCAGTTCCAGGGGTGGCCCCCTCGAGCAGTACTTC
clone size: .
D gene: .
V gene: TRBV6-2/TRBV6-3
J gene: TRBJ2-7

CDR3 protein: CASSLGLTEETQYF
CDR3 DNA: TGCGCCAGCAGCCTTGGGCTGACCGAAGAGACCCAGTACTTC
clone size: .
D gene: .
V gene: TRBV5-1
J gene: TRBJ2-5

CDR3 protein: CASSSPDSLEETQYF
CDR3 DNA: TGCGCCAGCAGCTCTCCGGACAGCCTAGAAGAGACCCAGTACTTC
clone size: .
D gene: .
V gene: TRBV5-1
J gene: TRBJ2-5

CDR3 protein: CASSPWGQATDTQYF
CDR3 DNA: TGTGCCAGCAGCCCCTGGGGACAGGCCACAGATACGCAGTATTTT
clone size: .
D gene: TRBD1
V gene: TRBV7-2
J gene: TRBJ2-3

CDR3 protein: CASSRGQGSQPQHF
CDR3 DNA: TGTGCCAGCAGCCGGGGACAGGGGAGTCAGCCCCAGCATTTT
clone size: .
D gene: TRBD1
V gene: TRBV2
J gene: TRBJ1-5

CDR3 protein: CASSQGLDGRDYTF
CDR3 DNA: TGTGCCAGCAGCCAAGGGCTGGATGGGAGGGACTACACCTTC
clone size: medium-sized
D gene: .
V gene: TRBV3-1/TRBV3-2
J gene: TRBJ1-2

CDR3 protein: CASSQDVGTVTSGYTF
CDR3 DNA: TGTGCCAGCAGCCAAGATGTCGGGACAGTAACCTCGGGCTACACCTTC
clone size: .
D gene: TRBD1
V gene: TRBV3-1/TRBV3-2
J gene: TRBJ1-2

CDR3 protein: CASSQEGVAGVSGANVLTF
CDR3 DNA: TGCGCCAGCAGCCAAGAGGGGGTAGCGGGGGTCTCTGGGGCCAACGTCCTGACTTTC
clone size: .
D gene: TRBD2
V gene: TRBV4-3
J gene: TRBJ2-6

CDR3 protein: CASSQTDRDRKYF
CDR3 DNA: TGTGCCAGCTCACAAACGGACAGGGATAGAAAGTACTTC
clone size: .
D gene: TRBD1
V gene: TRBV18
J gene: TRBJ2-7

CDR3 protein: CASSAPGTGFRSSGANVLTF
CDR3 DNA: TGTGCCAGCAGCGCTCCCGGGACAGGGTTCAGGAGCTCTGGGGCCAACGTCCTGACTTTC
clone size: few
D gene: TRBD1
V gene: TRBV9
J gene: TRBJ2-6

CDR3 protein: CASSYLGLADEQYF
CDR3 DNA: TGTGCCAGCAGTTACCTCGGACTAGCGGACGAGCAGTACTTC
clone size: .
D gene: TRBD2
V gene: TRBV6-5
J gene: TRBJ2-7

CDR3 protein: CASSIDRRLAGGNEQFF
CDR3 DNA: TGTGCCAGTAGTATAGATCGTCGGCTAGCGGGAGGCAATGAGCAGTTCTTC
clone size: .
D gene: TRBD2
V gene: TRBV19
J gene: TRBJ2-1

CDR3 protein: CASSQFLGQDGEEKLFF
CDR3 DNA: TGTGCCAGCAGCCAATTCTTGGGACAGGACGGGGAGGAAAAACTGTTTTTT
clone size: few
D gene: TRBD1
V gene: TRBV4-2
J gene: TRBJ1-4

CDR3 protein: CASSIAQGGGNQPQHF
CDR3 DNA: TGTGCCAGTAGTATAGCGCAGGGTGGAGGCAATCAGCCCCAGCATTTT
clone size: .
D gene: .
V gene: TRBV19
J gene: TRBJ1-5

CDR3 protein: CASSQGGNSNQPQHF
CDR3 DNA: TGCGCCAGCAGCCAAGGTGGCAATAGCAATCAGCCCCAGCATTTT
clone size: few
D gene: .
V gene: TRBV4-1
J gene: TRBJ1-5

CDR3 protein: CASSLAGYGNTIYF
CDR3 DNA: TGCGCCAGCAGCTTGGCAGGGTACGGAAACACCATATATTTT
clone size: .
D gene: .
V gene: TRBV5-1
J gene: TRBJ1-3

CDR3 protein: CASSLRSPGGTQYF
CDR3 DNA: TGTGCTAGCAGCTTAAGGAGTCCCGGTGGGACCCAGTACTTC
clone size: .
D gene: .
V gene: TRBV7-7
J gene: TRBJ2-5

CDR3 protein: CASSLFGSSSSYNEQFF
CDR3 DNA: TGTGCCAGCAGTTTATTTGGGAGCTCAAGCTCCTACAATGAGCAGTTCTTC
clone size: .
D gene: .
V gene: TRBV27
J gene: TRBJ2-1

CDR3 protein: CASSSPGVATQETQYF
CDR3 DNA: TGTGCCAGCAGCTCCCCTGGGGTAGCGACACAAGAGACCCAGTACTTC
clone size: .
D gene: .
V gene: TRBV6-6
J gene: TRBJ2-5

CDR3 protein: CASSLGTGSLSDTQYF
CDR3 DNA: TGTGCCAGCAGCTTAGGGACAGGGAGCCTTTCAGATACGCAGTATTTT
clone size: .
D gene: TRBD1
V gene: TRBV7-8
J gene: TRBJ2-3

CDR3 protein: CASSWAAGGGLTEAFF
CDR3 DNA: TGCGCCAGCAGCTGGGCCGCGGGGGGTGGGTTGACTGAAGCTTTCTTT
clone size: .
D gene: .
V gene: TRBV5-1
J gene: TRBJ1-1

CDR3 protein: CASSQLQGTGNTIYF
CDR3 DNA: TGTGCCAGTAGTCAACTACAGGGAACTGGAAACACCATATATTTT
clone size: .
D gene: .
V gene: TRBV19
J gene: TRBJ1-3

CDR3 protein: CASSKRIRGRSNQPQHF
CDR3 DNA: TGTGCCAGCAGCAAACGGATAAGGGGGCGAAGCAATCAGCCCCAGCATTTT
clone size: .
D gene: .
V gene: TRBV21-1
J gene: TRBJ1-5

CDR3 protein: CASSETWLAGSGELFF
CDR3 DNA: TGTGCCAGCAGTGAAACTTGGCTAGCGGGGTCCGGGGAGCTGTTTTTT
clone size: .
D gene: TRBD2
V gene: TRBV2
J gene: TRBJ2-2

CDR3 protein: CASSIDTGGYNEQFF
CDR3 DNA: TGTGCCAGCAGCATAGACACCGGAGGTTACAATGAGCAGTTCTTC
clone size: .
D gene: .
V gene: TRBV7-2
J gene: TRBJ2-1

CDR3 protein: CASSLAPLDRGNQPQHF
CDR3 DNA: TGCGCCAGCAGCTTGGCCCCCTTGGACAGGGGGAATCAGCCCCAGCATTTT
clone size: .
D gene: TRBD1
V gene: TRBV5-1
J gene: TRBJ1-5

CDR3 protein: CASFRTSGSSYNEQFF
CDR3 DNA: TGCGCCAGCTTCAGGACTAGCGGGTCCTCCTACAATGAGCAGTTCTTC
clone size: .
D gene: TRBD2
V gene: TRBV5-1
J gene: TRBJ2-1

CDR3 protein: CACSWAPRGGGSTDTQYF
CDR3 DNA: TGTGCCTGCTCATGGGCCCCCCGGGGCGGGGGGAGCACAGATACGCAGTATTTT
clone size: .
D gene: TRBD2
V gene: TRBV7-2
J gene: TRBJ2-3

CDR3 protein: CASSQAVASEAFF
CDR3 DNA: TGTGCCAGCAGCCAAGCAGTCGCCTCTGAAGCTTTCTTT
clone size: .
D gene: .
V gene: TRBV14
J gene: TRBJ1-1

CDR3 protein: CASSSRDRDTGELFF
CDR3 DNA: TGTGCCAGCAGCTCCCGGGACAGGGACACCGGGGAGCTGTTTTTT
clone size: .
D gene: TRBD1
V gene: TRBV7-9
J gene: TRBJ2-2